A selection of T cell receptor beta chains follows, all from one sample in a study of TIL therapy for anti-PD-1-resistant metastatic lung cancer. Sequenced by immunoSEQ multiplex PCR; TCRdb stores in-frame clones only, minus some. The sample lists tens of thousands of clones; about 78% were seen once. Source: blood, taken at baseline. The receptors derive from a person between 30 and 79 years old with non-small cell lung cancer. The CDR3 runs from the conserved cysteine through the conserved F or W. The D gene is left open where the match is weak. Rows may omit the clone size; those that give it use once, few, many or a size class.

length: 14
size: NA
V: TRBV6-5
J: TRBJ2-1
D: NA
CDR3: CASSLASTYNEQFF
DNA: TGTGCCAGCAGCCTAGCGTCAACCTACAATGAGCAGTTCTTC

length: 15
size: NA
V: TRBV7-2
J: TRBJ1-2
D: TRBD1
CDR3: CASSLASGGAYGYTF
DNA: TGTGCCAGCAGCTTAGCGTCAGGGGGGGCCTATGGCTACACCTTC

length: 13
size: NA
V: TRBV6-5
J: TRBJ2-5
D: NA
CDR3: CASHSDIPETQYF
DNA: TGTGCCAGCCATTCTGACATTCCAGAGACCCAGTACTTC

length: 12
size: few
V: TRBV5-1
J: TRBJ2-5
D: NA
CDR3: CASSLGSETQYF
DNA: TGCGCCAGCAGCTTGGGTTCTGAGACCCAGTACTTC

length: 11
size: NA
V: TRBV30
J: TRBJ2-5
D: NA
CDR3: CAWMGLETQYF
DNA: TGTGCCTGGATGGGATTAGAGACCCAGTACTTC

length: 13
size: NA
V: TRBV28
J: TRBJ1-2
D: NA
CDR3: CASYSLGGRGYTF
DNA: TGTGCCAGTTACAGCCTCGGGGGTCGCGGCTACACCTTC

length: 17
size: few
V: TRBV5-1
J: TRBJ1-2
D: NA
CDR3: CASSFGFQAGENYGYTF
DNA: TGCGCCAGCAGCTTTGGGTTCCAGGCAGGGGAGAACTATGGCTACACCTTC

length: 16
size: once
V: TRBV5-1
J: TRBJ1-3
D: NA
CDR3: CASSFEGELSGNTIYF
DNA: TGCGCCAGCAGCTTCGAGGGGGAGTTATCTGGAAACACCATATATTTT

length: 14
size: NA
V: TRBV16
J: TRBJ2-1
D: NA
CDR3: CASSQYRGAGEQFF
DNA: TGTGCCAGCAGCCAATATCGGGGGGCCGGTGAGCAGTTCTTC

length: 17
size: once
V: TRBV19
J: TRBJ1-6
D: NA
CDR3: CASTHAQGGSYNSPLHF
DNA: TGTGCCAGTACTCATGCCCAGGGAGGCTCCTATAATTCACCCCTCCACTTT

length: 12
size: NA
V: TRBV30
J: TRBJ2-3
D: TRBD2
CDR3: CAWTSGGAGQYF
DNA: TGTGCCTGGACTAGCGGGGGGGCCGGGCAGTATTTT

length: 18
size: NA
V: TRBV5-1
J: TRBJ2-6
D: NA
CDR3: CASRLGPIGLSGANVLTF
DNA: TGCGCCAGCCGCCTGGGTCCGATCGGACTGTCTGGGGCCAACGTCCTGACTTTC